This section outlines one T cell receptor (beta chain) sequence together with its context. The target antigen is unknown. These data belong to a study of shared clonotypes between healthy human individuals. Study-wide results and limits: Shared across four donors were roughly 4.8% of the naive CD4 clonotypes.

Germline V gene sequence: CDR1 ENHRY, CDR2 SYGVKD. The V gene lost 4 bases and the J gene lost 2 bases, with 12 bases spanning the gap. This CDR3 is built from 15 residues. Replicate PCRs from sorted subsets contained roughly 200 ng DNA, which is around 30,000 T cell genomes. Original data processing: Junction-only immunoSEQ sequences carried no quality scores, so filtering differed. The table came from immunoSEQ multiplex PCR; TCRdb's copy has only in-frame clones and leaves some out. D and trimming come from the DNA, and the V and J calls and clone size come from that table. The repertoire has about 770,000 clones, approximately 72% of them found once; the top ten carry about 1.7%. Negatively enriched CD4+ T cells were divided by CD45RA into naive and memory.

The V and J genes are TRBV10-3 and TRBJ1-3; unclear D gene. This TCR was sampled from a woman aged 30 to 39 in good health. Material: memory CD4+ T cells sorted from blood. Subset in this sample: CD45RA-negative fraction. CDR3 sequence (DNA): TGTGCCATCAGTGCGGCGGGGTCCCCTGGAAACACCATATATTTT. Translation gives CAISAAGSPGNTIYF.